This record covers a single T cell receptor (beta chain). Its antigen is not identified. Phenotypically, naive CD8+ T cells corresponded to CD45RO-CCR7+CD27+CD95-. The sample comes from a study of CXCR3-negative and CXCR3-positive naive CD8 T cells. Findings and limits, study-wide: CXCR3-positive naive cells had TRB CDR3s that were more hydrophobic than CXCR3-negative naive cells had. Cryopreservation partially decreased CXCR3 expression, and most assays used fresh PBMCs.

cDNA libraries for TRB were generated by 5' RACE incorporating UMI labels. With the 5' RACE reads reprocessed, TCRdb shows one record per CDR3 protein and no DNA. The table for this sample gives 90,000 to 95,000 distinct CDR3 sequences. The germline V gene has CDR1 SGHNT and CDR2 YENEEA. The CDR3 length is 15 residues. Sequencing was done on a sample of naive CXCR3- CD8+ T cells from blood. Described subset: CD45RO-CCR7+CD27+CD95- naive CD8+ T cells lacking CXCR3 (TNR3-). This clonotype originated in a human donor in good health. Some clones in this sample may be carry-over from other donors' samples. The chain is built from TRBV11-3 and TRBJ2-1; checking the TCRdb D call of TRBD1 is not possible without DNA. The CDR3 reads CASSSPLGGYNEQFF.